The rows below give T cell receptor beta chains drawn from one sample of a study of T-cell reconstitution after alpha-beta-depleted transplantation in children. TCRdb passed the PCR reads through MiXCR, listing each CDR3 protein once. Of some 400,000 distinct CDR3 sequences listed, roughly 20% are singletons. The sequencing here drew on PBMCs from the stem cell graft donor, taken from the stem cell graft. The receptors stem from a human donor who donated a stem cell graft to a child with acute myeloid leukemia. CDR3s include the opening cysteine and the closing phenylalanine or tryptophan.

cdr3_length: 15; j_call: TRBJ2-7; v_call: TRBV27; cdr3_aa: CASSRLGVSSHEQYF
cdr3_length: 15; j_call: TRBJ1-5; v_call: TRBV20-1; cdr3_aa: CSATPGLGVHQPQHF
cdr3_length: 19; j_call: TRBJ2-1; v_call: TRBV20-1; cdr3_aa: CRPAVLVGSGTYLYNEQFF
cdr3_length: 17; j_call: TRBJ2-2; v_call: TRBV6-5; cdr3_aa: CASSYSLQGANTGELFF
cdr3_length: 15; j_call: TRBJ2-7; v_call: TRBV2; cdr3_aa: CASSLPGLGEQEQYF
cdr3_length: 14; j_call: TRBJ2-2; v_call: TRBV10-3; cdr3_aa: CAISESRDPGELFF
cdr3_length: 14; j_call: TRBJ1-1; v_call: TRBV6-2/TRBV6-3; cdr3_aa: CASSTGDGNTEAFF
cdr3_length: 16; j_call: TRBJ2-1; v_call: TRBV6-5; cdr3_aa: CASSYPTPTSLYEQFF
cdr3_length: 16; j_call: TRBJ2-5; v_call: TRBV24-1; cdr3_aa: CATSDLLRGGQETQYF
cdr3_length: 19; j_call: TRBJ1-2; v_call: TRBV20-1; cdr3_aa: CSASGFLLKGPSEAYGYTF
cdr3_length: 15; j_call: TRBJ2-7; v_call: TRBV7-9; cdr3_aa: CASSWGGGESNEQYF
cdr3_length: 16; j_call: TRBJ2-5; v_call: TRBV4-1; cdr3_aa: CASSQDPTGAQETQYF
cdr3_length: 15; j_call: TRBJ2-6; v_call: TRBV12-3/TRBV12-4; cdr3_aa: CASTRSDSGANVLTF
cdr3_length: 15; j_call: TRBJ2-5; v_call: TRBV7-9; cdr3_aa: CASSLVAGLAKTQYF
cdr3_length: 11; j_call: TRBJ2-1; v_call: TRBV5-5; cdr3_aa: CASSSSTEQFF
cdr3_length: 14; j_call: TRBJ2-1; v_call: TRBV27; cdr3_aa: CASRGAGTYNEQFF
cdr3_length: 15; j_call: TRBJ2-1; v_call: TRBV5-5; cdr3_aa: CASEIRGTGYNEQFF
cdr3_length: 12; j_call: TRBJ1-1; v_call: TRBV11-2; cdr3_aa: CASSSMNTEAFF
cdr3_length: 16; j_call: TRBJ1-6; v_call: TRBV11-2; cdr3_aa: CASSLIRGKNNSPLHF
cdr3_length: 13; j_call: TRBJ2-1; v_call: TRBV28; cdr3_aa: CASSSPSGREQFF
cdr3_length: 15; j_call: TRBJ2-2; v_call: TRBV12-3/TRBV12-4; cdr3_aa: CASRRTSRNTGELFF
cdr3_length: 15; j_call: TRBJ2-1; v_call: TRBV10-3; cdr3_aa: CAISPGLAGVVEQFF
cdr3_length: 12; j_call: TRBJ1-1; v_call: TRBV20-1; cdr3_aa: CSARILNTEAFF
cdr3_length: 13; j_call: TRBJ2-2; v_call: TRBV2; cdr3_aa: CASSDLAPGELFF
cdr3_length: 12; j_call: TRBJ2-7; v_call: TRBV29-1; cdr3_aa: CSVEDKGPLQYF
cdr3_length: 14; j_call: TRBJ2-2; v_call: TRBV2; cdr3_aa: CASSEQEITGELFF
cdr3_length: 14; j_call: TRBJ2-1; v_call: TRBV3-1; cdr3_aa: CASSQEGTYNEQFF
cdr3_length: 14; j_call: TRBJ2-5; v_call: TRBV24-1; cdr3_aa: CATSGGGLTRTQYF
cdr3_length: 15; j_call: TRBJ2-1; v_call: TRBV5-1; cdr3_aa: CASSLEGVTFDEQFF
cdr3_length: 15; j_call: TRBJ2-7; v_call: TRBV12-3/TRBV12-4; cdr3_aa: CASRPTTGGRNEQYF
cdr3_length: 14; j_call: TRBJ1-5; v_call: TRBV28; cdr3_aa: CASSGEGAAQPQHF
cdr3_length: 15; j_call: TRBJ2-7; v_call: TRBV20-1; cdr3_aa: CSARSGLIYLYEQYF
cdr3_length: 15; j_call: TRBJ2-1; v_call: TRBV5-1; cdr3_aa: CASSFTGFSYNEQFF
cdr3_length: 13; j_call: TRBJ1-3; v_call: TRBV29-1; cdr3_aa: CSVIGQEINTIYF
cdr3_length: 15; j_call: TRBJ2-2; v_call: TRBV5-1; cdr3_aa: CASSFAWQGTGELFF
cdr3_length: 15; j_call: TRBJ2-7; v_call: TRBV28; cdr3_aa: CASSGVGRGDWEQYF
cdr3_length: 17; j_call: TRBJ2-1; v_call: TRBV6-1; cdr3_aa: CASSISPGLTSYNEQFF
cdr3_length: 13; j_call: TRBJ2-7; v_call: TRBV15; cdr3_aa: CATSRAGGDEQYF
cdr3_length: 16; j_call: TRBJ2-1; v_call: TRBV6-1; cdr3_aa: CASSSRAGEGYGEQFF
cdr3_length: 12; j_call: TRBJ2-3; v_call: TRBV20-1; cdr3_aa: CSAPGTTDTQYF
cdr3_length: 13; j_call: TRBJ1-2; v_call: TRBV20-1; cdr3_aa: CSAPRNTNYGYTF
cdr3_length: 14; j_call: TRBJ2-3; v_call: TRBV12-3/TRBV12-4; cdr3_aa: CASRRLGGKDTQYF
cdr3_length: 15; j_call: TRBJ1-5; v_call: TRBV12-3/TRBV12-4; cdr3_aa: CASSLNTGSNQPQHF
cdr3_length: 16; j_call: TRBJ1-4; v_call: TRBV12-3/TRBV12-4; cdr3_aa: CASTSGGQGRNEKLFF
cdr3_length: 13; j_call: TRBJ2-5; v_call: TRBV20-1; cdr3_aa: CSASGRARETQYF
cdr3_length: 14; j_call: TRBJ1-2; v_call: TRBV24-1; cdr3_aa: CATSDPGRGDGYTF
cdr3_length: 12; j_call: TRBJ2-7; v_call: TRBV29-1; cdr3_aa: CSVGTGAYEQYF
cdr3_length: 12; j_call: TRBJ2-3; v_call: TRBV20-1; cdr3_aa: CSARPHTDTQYF
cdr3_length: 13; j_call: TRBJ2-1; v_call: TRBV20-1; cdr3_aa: CSASEVVTSEQFF
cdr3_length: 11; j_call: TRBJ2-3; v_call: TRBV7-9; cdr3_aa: CASSLPDTQYF
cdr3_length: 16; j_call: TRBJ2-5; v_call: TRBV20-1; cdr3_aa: CSARDNPTGEQETQYF
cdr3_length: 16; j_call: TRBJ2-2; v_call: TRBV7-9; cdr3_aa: CASSLVRQANTGELFF
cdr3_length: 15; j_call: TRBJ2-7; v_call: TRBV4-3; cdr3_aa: CASSPRLAGDYEQYF
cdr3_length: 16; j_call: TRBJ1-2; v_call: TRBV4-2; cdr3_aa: CASSQERAGEGYGYTF
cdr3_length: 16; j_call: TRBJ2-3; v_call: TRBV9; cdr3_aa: CASSVGVYSVTDTQYF
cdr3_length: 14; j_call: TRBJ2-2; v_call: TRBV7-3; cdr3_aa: CASSSAGETGELFF
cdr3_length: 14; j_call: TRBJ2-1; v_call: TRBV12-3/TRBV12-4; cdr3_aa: CASSRQGGGNEQFF
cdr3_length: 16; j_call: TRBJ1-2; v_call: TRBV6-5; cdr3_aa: CASSYAAGPYNYGYTF
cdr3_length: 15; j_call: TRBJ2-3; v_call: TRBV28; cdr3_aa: CASSSGPLTTDTQYF